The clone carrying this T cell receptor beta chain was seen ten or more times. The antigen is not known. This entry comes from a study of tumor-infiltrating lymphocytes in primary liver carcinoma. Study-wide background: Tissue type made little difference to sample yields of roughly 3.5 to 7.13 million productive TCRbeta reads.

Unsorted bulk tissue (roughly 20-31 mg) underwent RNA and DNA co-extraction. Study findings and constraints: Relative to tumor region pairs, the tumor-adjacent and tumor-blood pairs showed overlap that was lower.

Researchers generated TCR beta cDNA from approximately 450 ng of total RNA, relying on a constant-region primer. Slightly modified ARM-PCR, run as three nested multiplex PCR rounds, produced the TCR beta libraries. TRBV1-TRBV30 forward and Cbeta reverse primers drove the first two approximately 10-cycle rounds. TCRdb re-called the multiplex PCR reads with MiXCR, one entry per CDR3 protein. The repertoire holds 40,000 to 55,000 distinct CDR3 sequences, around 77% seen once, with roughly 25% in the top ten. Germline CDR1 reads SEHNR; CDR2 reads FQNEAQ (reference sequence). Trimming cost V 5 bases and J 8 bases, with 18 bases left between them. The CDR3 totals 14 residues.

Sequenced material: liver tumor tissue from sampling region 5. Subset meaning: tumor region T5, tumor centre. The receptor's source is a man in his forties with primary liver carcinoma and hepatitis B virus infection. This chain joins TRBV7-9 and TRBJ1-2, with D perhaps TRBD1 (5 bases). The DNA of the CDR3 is TGTGCCAGCAGCACATCTGGGGGAGAGCTGGGCTACACCTTC. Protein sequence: CASSTSGGELGYTF.